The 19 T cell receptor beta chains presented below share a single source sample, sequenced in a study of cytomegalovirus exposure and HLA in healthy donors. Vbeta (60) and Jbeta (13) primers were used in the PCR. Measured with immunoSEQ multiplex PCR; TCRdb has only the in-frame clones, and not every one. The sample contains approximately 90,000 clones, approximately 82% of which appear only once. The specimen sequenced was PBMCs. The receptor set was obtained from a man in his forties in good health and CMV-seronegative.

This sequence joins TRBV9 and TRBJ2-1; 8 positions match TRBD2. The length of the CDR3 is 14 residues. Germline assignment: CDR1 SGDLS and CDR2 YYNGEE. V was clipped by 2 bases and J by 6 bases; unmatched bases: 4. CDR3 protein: CASSVVREGNEQFF. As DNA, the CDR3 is TGTGCCAGCAGCGTCGTACGGGAGGGCAATGAGCAGTTCTTC.

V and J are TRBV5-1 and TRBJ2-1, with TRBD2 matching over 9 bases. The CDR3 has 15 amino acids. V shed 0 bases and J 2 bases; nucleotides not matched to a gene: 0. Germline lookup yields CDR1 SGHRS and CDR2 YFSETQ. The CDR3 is CASSLGTSAYNEQFF. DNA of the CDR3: TGCGCCAGCAGCTTGGGGACTAGCGCCTACAATGAGCAGTTCTTC.

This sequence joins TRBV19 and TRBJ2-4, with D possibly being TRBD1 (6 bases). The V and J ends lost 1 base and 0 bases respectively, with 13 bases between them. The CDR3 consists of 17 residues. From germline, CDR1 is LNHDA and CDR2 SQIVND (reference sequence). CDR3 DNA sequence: TGTGCCAGTAGTATAGTCGGGCAGGGGATAGCCAAAAACATTCAGTACTTC. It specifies CASSIVGQGIAKNIQYF.

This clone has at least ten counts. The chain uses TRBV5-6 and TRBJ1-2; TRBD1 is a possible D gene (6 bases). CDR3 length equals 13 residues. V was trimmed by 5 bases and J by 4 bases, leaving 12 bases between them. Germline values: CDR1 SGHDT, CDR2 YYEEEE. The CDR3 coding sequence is TGTGCCAGCAGACAGGGTTTCGGCTATGGCTACACCTTC. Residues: CASRQGFGYGYTF.

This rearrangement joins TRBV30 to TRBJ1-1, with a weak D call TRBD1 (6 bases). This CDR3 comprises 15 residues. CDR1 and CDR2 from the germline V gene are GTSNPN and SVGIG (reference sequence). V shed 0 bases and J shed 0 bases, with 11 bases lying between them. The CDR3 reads CAWSVKTGLNTEAFF. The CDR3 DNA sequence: TGTGCCTGGAGTGTAAAGACAGGACTGAACACTGAAGCTTTCTTT. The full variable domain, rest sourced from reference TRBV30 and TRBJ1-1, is SQTIHQWPATLVQPVGSPLSLECTVEGTSNPNLYWYRQAAGRGLQLLFYSVGIGQISSEVPQNLSASRPQDRQFILSSKKLLLSDSGFYLCAWSVKTGLNTEAFFGQGTRLTVV.

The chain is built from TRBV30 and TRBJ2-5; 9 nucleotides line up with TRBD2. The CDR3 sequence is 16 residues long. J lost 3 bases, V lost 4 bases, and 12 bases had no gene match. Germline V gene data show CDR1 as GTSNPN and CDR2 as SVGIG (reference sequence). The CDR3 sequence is CAWKGGRARGKETQYF. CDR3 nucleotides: TGTGCCTGGAAGGGCGGGAGGGCCCGGGGGAAAGAGACCCAGTACTTC.

CDR3 in DNA: TGTGCCAGCAGTTTACACAACGACTTTAAGCAGTTCTTC. This encodes CASSLHNDFKQFF. V and J are TRBV27 and TRBJ2-1; D is ambiguous. V gave up 2 bases and J gave up 11 bases, with 13 bases separating them. This CDR3 is 13 amino acids long. In germline, CDR1 is MNHEY, CDR2 SMNVEV (reference sequence).

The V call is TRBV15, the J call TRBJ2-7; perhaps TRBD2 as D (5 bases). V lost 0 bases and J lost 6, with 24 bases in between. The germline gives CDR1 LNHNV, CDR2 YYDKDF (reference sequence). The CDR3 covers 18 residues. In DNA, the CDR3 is TGTGCCACCAGCAGAGATCGCTGGTATCTAGCCCAGTCGGGCGAGCAGTACTTC. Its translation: CATSRDRWYLAQSGEQYF.

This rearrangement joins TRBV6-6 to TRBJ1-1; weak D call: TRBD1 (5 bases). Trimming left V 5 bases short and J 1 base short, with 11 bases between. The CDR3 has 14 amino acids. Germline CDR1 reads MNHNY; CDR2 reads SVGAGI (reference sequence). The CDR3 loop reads CASSRGGENTEAFF. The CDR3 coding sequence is TGTGCCAGCAGTCGAGGAGGGGAGAACACTGAAGCTTTCTTT.

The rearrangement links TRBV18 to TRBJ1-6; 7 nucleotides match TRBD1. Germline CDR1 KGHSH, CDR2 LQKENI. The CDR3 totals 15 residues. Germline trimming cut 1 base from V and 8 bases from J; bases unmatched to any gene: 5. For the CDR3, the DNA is TGTGCCAGCTCACCACAACAGGGGAGAGATTCACCCCTCCACTTT. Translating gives CASSPQQGRDSPLHF.

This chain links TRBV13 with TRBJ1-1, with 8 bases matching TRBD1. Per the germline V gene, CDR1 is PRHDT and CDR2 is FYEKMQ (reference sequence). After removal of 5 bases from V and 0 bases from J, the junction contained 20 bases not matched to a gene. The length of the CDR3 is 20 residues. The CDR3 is CASSQKPTGGTYQMNTEAFF. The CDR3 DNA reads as TGTGCCAGCAGCCAGAAACCTACAGGGGGAACCTACCAAATGAACACTGAAGCTTTCTTT.

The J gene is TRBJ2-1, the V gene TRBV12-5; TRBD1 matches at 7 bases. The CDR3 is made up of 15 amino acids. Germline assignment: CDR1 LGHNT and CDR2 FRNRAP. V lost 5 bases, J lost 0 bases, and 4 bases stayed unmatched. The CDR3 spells CASGEGQSSYNEQFF. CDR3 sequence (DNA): TGTGCTAGTGGTGAGGGACAGAGCTCCTACAATGAGCAGTTCTTC.

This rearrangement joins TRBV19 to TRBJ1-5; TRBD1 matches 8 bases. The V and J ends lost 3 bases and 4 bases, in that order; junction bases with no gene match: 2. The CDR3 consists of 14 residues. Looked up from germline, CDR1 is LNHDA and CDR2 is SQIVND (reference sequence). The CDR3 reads CASSIQGANQPQHF. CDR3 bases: TGTGCCAGTAGTATCCAGGGGGCGAATCAGCCCCAGCATTTT. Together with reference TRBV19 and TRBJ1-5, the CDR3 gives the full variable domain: DGGITQSPKYLFRKEGQNVTLSCEQNLNHDAMYWYRQDPGQGLRLIYYSQIVNDFQKGDIAEGYSVSREKKESFPLTVTSAQKNPTAFYLCASSIQGANQPQHFGDGTRLSIL.

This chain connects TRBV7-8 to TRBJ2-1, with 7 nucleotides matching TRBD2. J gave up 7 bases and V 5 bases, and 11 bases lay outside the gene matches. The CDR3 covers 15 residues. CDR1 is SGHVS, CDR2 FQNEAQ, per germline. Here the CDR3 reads CASSQTSSARNEQFF. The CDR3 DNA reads TGTGCCAGCAGCCAGACTAGCTCAGCCAGAAATGAGCAGTTCTTC.

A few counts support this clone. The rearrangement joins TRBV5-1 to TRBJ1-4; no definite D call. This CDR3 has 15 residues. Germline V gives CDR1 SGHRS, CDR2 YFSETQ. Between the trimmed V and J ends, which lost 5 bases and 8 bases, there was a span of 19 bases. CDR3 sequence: CASSLAPGSGEKLFF. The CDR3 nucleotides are TGCGCCAGCAGTCTCGCCCCGGGTTCGGGGGAAAAACTGTTTTTT.

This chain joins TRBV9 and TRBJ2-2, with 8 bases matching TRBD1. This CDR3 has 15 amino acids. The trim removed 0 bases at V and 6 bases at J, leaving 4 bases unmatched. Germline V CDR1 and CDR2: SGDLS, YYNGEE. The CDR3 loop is CASSVAQGAPGELFF. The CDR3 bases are TGTGCCAGCAGCGTAGCGCAGGGGGCACCCGGGGAGCTGTTTTTT.

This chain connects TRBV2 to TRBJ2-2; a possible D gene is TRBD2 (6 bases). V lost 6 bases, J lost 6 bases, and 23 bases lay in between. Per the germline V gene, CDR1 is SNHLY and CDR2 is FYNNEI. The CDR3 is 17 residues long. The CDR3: CASSVRPGTSAPGELFF. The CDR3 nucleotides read TGTGCCAGCAGCGTACGCCCCGGGACTTCCGCTCCCGGGGAGCTGTTTTTT. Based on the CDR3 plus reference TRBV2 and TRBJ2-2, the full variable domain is EPEVTQTPSHQVTQMGQEVILRCVPISNHLYFYWYRQILGQKVEFLVSFYNNEISEKSEIFDDQFSVERPDGSNFTLKIRSTKLEDSAMYFCASSVRPGTSAPGELFFGEGSRLTVL.

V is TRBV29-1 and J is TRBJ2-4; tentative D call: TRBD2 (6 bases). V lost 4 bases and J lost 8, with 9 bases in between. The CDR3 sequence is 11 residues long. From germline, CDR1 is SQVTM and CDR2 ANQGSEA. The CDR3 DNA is TGCAGCGTTGTGGAGGGGTACATTCAGTACTTC. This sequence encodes CSVVEGYIQYF.

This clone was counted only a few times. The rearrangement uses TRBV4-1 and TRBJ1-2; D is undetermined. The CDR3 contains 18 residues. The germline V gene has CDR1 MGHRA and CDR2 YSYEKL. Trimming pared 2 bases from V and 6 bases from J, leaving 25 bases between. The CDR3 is CASSQLIPREGRWDGYTF. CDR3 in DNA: TGCGCCAGCAGCCAACTCATCCCCCGGGAAGGTAGATGGGATGGCTACACCTTC.